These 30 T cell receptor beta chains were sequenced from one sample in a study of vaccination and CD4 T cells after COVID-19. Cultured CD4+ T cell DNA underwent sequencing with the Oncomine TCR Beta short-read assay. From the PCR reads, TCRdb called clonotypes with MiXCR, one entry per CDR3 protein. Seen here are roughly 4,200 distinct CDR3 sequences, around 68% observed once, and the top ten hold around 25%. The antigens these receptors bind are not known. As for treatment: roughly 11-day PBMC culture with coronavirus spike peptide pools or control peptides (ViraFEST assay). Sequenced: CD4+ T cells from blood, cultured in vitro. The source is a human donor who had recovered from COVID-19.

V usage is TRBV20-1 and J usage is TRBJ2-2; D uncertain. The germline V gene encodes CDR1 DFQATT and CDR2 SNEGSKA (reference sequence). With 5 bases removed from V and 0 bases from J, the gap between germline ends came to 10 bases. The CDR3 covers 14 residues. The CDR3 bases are TGCAGTGCTCTCCCCCATACGAACACCGGGGAGCTGTTTTTT. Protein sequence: CSALPHTNTGELFF.

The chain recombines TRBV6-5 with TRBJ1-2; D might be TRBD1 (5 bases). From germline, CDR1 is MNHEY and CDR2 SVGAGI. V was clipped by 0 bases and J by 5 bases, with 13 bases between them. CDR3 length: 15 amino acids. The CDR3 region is CASSYSMGEGYGYTF. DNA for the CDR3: TGTGCCAGCAGTTACTCGATGGGGGAGGGATATGGCTACACCTTC.

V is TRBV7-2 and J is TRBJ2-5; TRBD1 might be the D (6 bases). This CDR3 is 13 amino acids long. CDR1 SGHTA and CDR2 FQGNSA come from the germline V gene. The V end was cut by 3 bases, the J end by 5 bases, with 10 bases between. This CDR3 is CASSFRGAETQYF. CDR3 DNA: TGTGCCAGCAGCTTCAGGGGCGCGGAGACCCAGTACTTC.

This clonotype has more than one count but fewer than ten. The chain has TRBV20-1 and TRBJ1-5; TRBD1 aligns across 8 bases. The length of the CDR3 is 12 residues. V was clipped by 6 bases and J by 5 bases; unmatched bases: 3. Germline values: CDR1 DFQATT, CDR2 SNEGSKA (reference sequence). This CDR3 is CSAVDRDQPQHF. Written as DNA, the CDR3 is TGCAGTGCAGTGGACAGGGATCAGCCCCAGCATTTT.

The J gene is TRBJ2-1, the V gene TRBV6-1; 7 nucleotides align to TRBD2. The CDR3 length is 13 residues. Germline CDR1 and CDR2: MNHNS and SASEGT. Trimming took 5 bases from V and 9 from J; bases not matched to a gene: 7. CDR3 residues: CASSPSPGGEQFF. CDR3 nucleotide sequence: TGTGCCAGCAGTCCATCTCCGGGGGGTGAGCAGTTCTTC.

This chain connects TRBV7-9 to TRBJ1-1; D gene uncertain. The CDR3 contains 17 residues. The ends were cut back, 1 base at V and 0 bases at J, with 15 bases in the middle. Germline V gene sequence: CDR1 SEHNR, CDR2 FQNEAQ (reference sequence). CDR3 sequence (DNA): TGTGCCAGCAGCTTAGGTCCGACCGCGGCCTTGAACACTGAAGCTTTCTTT. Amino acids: CASSLGPTAALNTEAFF.

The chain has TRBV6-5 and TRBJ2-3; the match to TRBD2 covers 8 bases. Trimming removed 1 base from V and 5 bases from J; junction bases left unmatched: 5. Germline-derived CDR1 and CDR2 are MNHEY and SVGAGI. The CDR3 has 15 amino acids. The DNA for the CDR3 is TGTGCCAGCAGTTACTTACGCGGGGGGCGAGATACGCAGTATTTT. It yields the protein CASSYLRGGRDTQYF.

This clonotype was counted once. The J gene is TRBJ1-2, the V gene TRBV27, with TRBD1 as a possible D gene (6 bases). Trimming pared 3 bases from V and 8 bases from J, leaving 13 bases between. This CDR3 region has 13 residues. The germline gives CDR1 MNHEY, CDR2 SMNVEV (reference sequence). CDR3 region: CASSFSAGAGYTF. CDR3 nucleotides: TGTGCCAGCAGTTTCAGTGCAGGGGCGGGCTACACCTTC.

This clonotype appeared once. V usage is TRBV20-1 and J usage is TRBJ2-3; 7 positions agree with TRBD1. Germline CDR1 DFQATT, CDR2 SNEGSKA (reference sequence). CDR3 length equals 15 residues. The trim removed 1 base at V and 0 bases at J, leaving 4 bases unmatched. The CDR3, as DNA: TGCAGTGCTAGAGGACAGGGAGTTAGCACAGATACGCAGTATTTT. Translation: CSARGQGVSTDTQYF.

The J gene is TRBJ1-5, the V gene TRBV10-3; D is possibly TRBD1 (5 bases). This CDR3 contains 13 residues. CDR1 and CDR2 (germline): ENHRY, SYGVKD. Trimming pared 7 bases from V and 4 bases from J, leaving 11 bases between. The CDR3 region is CAINPDSNQPQHF. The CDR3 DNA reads TGTGCCATCAATCCCGACAGTAATCAGCCCCAGCATTTT.

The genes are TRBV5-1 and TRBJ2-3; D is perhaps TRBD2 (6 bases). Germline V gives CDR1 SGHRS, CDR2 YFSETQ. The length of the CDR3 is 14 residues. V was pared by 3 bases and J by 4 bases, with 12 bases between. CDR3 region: CASSYGGEADTQYF. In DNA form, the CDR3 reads TGCGCCAGCAGCTACGGAGGGGAAGCAGATACGCAGTATTTT.

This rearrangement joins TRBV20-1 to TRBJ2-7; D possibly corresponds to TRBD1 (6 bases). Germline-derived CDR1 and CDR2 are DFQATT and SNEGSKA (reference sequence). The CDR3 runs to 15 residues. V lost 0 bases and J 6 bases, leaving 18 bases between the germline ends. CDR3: CSARDNRVSQGEQYF. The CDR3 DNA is TGCAGTGCTAGAGATAACAGGGTTAGTCAAGGCGAGCAGTACTTC.

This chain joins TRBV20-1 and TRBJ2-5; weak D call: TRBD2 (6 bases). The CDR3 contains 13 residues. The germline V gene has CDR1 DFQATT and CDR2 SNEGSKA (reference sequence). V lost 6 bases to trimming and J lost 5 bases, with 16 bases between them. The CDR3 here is CSAGGGARETQYF. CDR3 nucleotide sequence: TGCAGTGCCGGGGGTGGGGCCCGGGAGACCCAGTACTTC.

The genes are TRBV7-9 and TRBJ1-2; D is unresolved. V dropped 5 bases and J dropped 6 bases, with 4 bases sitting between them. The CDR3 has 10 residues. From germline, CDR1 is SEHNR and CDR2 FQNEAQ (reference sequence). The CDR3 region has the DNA TGTGCCAGCAGCCCAAATGGCTACACCTTC. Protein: CASSPNGYTF.

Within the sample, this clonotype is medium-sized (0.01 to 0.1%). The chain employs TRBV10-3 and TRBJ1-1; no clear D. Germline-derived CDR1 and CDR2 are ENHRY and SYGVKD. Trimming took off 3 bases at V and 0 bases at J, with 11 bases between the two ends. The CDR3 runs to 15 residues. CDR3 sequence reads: CAISDRQLMNTEAFF. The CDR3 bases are TGTGCCATCAGTGATAGGCAACTGATGAACACTGAAGCTTTCTTT.

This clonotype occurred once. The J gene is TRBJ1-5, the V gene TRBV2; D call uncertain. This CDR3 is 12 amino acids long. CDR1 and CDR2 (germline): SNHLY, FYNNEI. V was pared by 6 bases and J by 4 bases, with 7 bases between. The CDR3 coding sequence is TGTGCCAGCAGGAGTGGGAATCAGCCCCAGCATTTT. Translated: CASRSGNQPQHF.

The CDR3 DNA follows: TGTGCCAGTAGTCCTCGACGGGAGAACACTGAAGCTTTCTTT. It specifies CASSPRRENTEAFF. V gene TRBV19 combines with J gene TRBJ1-1; D gene ambiguous. The CDR3 has 14 residues. Trimming shortened V by 5 bases and J by 1 base, and 11 bases separated the two germline ends. From germline, CDR1 is LNHDA and CDR2 SQIVND (reference sequence).

The chain's CDR3 is CASSPQTGKNTEAFF. CDR3 nucleotide sequence: TGTGCCAGCTCACCCCAGACAGGGAAGAACACTGAAGCTTTCTTT. The chain recombines TRBV18 with TRBJ1-1; 7 nucleotides line up with TRBD1. This CDR3 contains 15 residues. Germline CDR1 and CDR2: KGHSH and LQKENI. V lost 3 bases to trimming and J lost 1 base; unmatched junction nucleotides: 5.

The CDR3 loop is CASSLLAGVPQPQHF. The CDR3 DNA reads as TGTGCCAGCAGCTTACTAGCCGGTGTTCCTCAGCCCCAGCATTTT. The genes are TRBV7-2 and TRBJ1-5; D not resolved. The CDR3 sequence is 15 residues long. Germline V lookup: CDR1 SGHTA, CDR2 FQGNSA. With 2 bases removed from V and 6 bases from J, the gap between germline ends came to 14 bases.

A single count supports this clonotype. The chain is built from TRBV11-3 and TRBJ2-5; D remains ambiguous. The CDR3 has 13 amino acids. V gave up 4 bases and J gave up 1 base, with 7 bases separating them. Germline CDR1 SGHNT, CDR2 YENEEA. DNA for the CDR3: TGTGCCAGCAGCTCCGGGCCCCAAGAGACCCAGTACTTC. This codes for CASSSGPQETQYF.

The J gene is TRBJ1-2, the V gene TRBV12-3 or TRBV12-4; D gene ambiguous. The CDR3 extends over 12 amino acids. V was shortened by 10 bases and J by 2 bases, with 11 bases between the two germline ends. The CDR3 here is CATAGRNYGYTF. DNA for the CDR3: TGTGCCACCGCTGGACGAAACTATGGCTACACCTTC.

CDR3 nucleotide sequence: TGTGCCAGCAGCCAACAGGGGGTTGGTGGCTACACCTTC. Translation: CASSQQGVGGYTF. The chain joins TRBV7-3 to TRBJ1-2; 8 nucleotides line up with TRBD1. Germline CDR1 and CDR2: SGHTA and FQGTGA. This CDR3 region has 13 residues. V shed 5 bases, J shed 7 bases, and the junction held 6 bases outside the gene matches.

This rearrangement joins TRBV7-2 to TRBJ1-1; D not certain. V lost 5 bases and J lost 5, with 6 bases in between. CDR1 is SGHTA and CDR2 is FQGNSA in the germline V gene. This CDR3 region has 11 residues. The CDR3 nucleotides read TGTGCCAGCAGCCCGCTGACTGAAGCTTTCTTT. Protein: CASSPLTEAFF.

The CDR3 protein is CASWDGIPRETQYF. In nucleotides, the CDR3 is TGTGCCAGCTGGGACGGAATCCCCCGAGAGACCCAGTACTTC. V is TRBV5-4 and J is TRBJ2-5; D tentatively fits TRBD1 or TRBD2 (5 bases each). The V and J ends lost 7 bases and 4 bases respectively, with 17 bases between them. The CDR3 has 14 amino acids. The germline V gene encodes CDR1 SGHNT and CDR2 YYREEE (reference sequence).

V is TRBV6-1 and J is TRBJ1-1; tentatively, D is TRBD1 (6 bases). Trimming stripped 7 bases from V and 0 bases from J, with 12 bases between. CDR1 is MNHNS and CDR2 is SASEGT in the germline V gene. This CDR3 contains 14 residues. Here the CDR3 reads CASIKQGLNTEAFF. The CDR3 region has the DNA TGTGCCAGCATCAAACAGGGCTTGAACACTGAAGCTTTCTTT.

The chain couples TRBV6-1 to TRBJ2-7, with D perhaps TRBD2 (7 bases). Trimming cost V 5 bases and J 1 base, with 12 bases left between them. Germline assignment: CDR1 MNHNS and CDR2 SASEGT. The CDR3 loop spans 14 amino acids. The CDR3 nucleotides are TGTGCCAGCAGTACACAGGGAGGGTCCTACGAGCAGTACTTC. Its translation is CASSTQGGSYEQYF.

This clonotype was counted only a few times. CDR3 nucleotide sequence: TGCAGTGCTAGGGCCAGACAGTTAGTCAATCAGCCCCAGCATTTT. This sequence encodes CSARARQLVNQPQHF. The chain uses TRBV20-1 and TRBJ1-5, with D possibly matching TRBD1 (5 bases). The CDR3 has 15 amino acids. Germline V gives CDR1 DFQATT, CDR2 SNEGSKA (reference sequence). V shed 3 bases and J shed 3 bases, with 15 bases lying between them.

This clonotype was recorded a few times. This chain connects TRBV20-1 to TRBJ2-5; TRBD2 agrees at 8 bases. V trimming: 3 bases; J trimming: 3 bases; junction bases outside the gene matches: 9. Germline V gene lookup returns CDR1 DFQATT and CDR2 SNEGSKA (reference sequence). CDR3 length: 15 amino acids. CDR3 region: CSASKGGGREETQYF. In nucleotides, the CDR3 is TGCAGTGCTAGTAAGGGCGGGGGGCGGGAAGAGACCCAGTACTTC.

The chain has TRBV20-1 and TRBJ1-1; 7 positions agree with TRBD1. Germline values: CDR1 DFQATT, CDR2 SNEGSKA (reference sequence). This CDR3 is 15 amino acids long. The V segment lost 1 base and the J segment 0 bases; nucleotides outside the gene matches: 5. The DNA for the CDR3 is TGCAGTGCTAGAGGGGACAGCTTCATGAACACTGAAGCTTTCTTT. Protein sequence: CSARGDSFMNTEAFF.

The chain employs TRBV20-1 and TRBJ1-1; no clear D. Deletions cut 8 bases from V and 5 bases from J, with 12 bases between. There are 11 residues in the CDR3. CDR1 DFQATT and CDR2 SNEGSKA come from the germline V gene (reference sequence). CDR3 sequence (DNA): TGCAGTACGTATTCCGGGACTGAAGCTTTCTTT. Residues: CSTYSGTEAFF.